The following is a T cell receptor beta chain sequence with its context. Its specificity is unknown. Germline V gives CDR1 SGHNT, CDR2 YYREEE (reference sequence). The CDR3 runs to 13 residues. Trimming stripped 5 bases from V and 4 bases from J, with 11 bases between. These data belong to a study of shared clonotypes between healthy human individuals. About the study: CD4 naive and CD4 memory each took three plates per donor, while CD8 naive took two and CD8 memory one.

Caucasian adults living in Nashville, Tennessee, provided all samples. Findings of the study overall: Generation probability values for non-shared clonotypes were lower than those for clonotypes shared by all four donors.

Study processing details: Junction-only sequences without quality scores came from ImmunoSEQ, so filtering differed. Generated by immunoSEQ multiplex PCR, the TCRdb table keeps only in-frame clones and is missing some. V and J calls and clone size are given by that table; D and trimming were obtained from the DNA. The sample yields 850,000 to 1,200,000 clones, about 80% seen once. The genes are TRBV5-4 and TRBJ2-3, with D unresolved. The specimen was memory CD4+ T cells sorted from blood. The subset: CD45RA-negative fraction. The receptor comes from a man aged 18 to 29 in good health. The CDR3 spells CASRKARADTQYF. The CDR3 DNA reads TGTGCCAGCAGGAAAGCTCGGGCAGATACGCAGTATTTT.